These 16 T cell receptor beta chains originate from one sample sequenced in a study of T-cell memory formation after mild COVID-19. TCRdb re-called the 5' RACE reads with MiXCR, one entry per CDR3 protein. The sample holds 270,000 or so distinct CDR3 sequences, roughly 17% seen once. The sequenced sample was PBMCs or a T cell subset sorted from them (not recorded which). Receptors originate from a man between 18 and 29 years old who had mild COVID-19 (a few samples of this study predate the infection). Cell type and time point are not known.

The chain joins TRBV12-3 or TRBV12-4 to TRBJ2-3, with unresolved D. The CDR3 runs to 13 residues. V lost 5 bases to trimming and J lost 8 bases, with 14 bases between them. DNA for the CDR3: TGTGCCAGCAGTACAATAGCAGAGATTACGCAGTATTTT. It is translated as CASSTIAEITQYF.

The chain is built from TRBV7-9 and TRBJ1-4; 8 bases are shared with TRBD1. J lost 8 bases, V lost 5 bases, and 4 bases had no gene match. Germline CDR1 SEHNR, CDR2 FQNEAQ (reference sequence). CDR3 length: 13 amino acids. The DNA for the CDR3 is TGTGCCAGCAGCGTCCGGGACAGGGAAAAACTGTTTTTT. It translates to CASSVRDREKLFF.

The rearrangement uses TRBV5-6 and TRBJ2-7; D is unclear. Germline V gene lookup returns CDR1 SGHDT and CDR2 YYEEEE. V was trimmed by 0 bases and J by 5 bases, leaving 12 bases between them. This CDR3 region has 14 residues. The CDR3 loop reads CASSLGRSWDEQYV. As DNA, the CDR3 is TGTGCCAGCAGCTTGGGCCGTAGCTGGGACGAGCAGTACGTC.

This clonotype was counted between two and nine times. CDR3 bases: TGTGCCAGCAGCTTTACTGGGGGGTACCAAGAGACCCAGTACTTC. As protein: CASSFTGGYQETQYF. This chain uses TRBV7-2 with TRBJ2-5; maybe TRBD2 (6 bases). CDR3 length equals 15 residues. V was cut by 3 bases and J by 0 bases, with 11 bases left in between. The germline V gene has CDR1 SGHTA and CDR2 FQGNSA.

This chain connects TRBV19 to TRBJ2-1; TRBD1 might be the D (6 bases). V was trimmed by 3 bases and J by 4 bases, leaving 13 bases between them. The CDR3 sequence is 15 residues long. Germline V gene sequence: CDR1 LNHDA, CDR2 SQIVND (reference sequence). The DNA for the CDR3 is TGTGCCAGTAGTATCCGGACAGCGCTATACAATGAGCAGTTCTTC. This encodes CASSIRTALYNEQFF.

The genes are TRBV4-1 and TRBJ1-5; D gene uncertain. CDR3 length equals 13 residues. Germline V gene lookup returns CDR1 MGHRA and CDR2 YSYEKL. Trimming removed 2 bases at V and 0 bases at J, with 2 bases between. Here the CDR3 reads CASSQSSNQPQHF. The DNA for the CDR3 is TGCGCCAGCAGCCAAAGTAGCAATCAGCCCCAGCATTTT.

The chain employs TRBV20-1 and TRBJ1-5; maybe TRBD1 (6 bases). V lost 0 bases, J lost 5 bases, and 11 bases lay in between. CDR3 length: 14 residues. Germline-derived CDR1 and CDR2 are DFQATT and SNEGSKA (reference sequence). CDR3 nucleotide sequence: TGCAGTGCTAGAGATCGGGACACCCATCAGCCCCAGCATTTT. It specifies CSARDRDTHQPQHF.

In DNA, the CDR3 is TGTGCCAGCTCACCGGGGACCCCTGCTGGGGCGCAGTACTTC. Its translation: CASSPGTPAGAQYF. The chain combines TRBV18 with TRBJ2-7; D possibly uses TRBD1 or TRBD2 (5 bases each). The V end lost 3 bases, the J end lost 9 bases, and 18 bases lay between the germline ends. The CDR3 is 14 amino acids. Germline V gene data show CDR1 as KGHSH and CDR2 as LQKENI.

This sequence joins TRBV5-6 and TRBJ1-5; D is unresolved. Germline loops: CDR1 SGHDT, CDR2 YYEEEE. Trimming removed 1 base at V and 1 base at J, with 6 bases between. This CDR3 comprises 14 residues. The CDR3 nucleotides are TGTGCCAGCAGCTTGTCGGTGAGCAATCAGCCCCAGCATTTT. This codes for CASSLSVSNQPQHF.

This chain uses TRBV12-3 or TRBV12-4 with TRBJ1-2, with D uncertain. This CDR3 is 12 amino acids long. Trimming shortened V by 2 bases and J by 8 bases, and 9 bases separated the two germline ends. The CDR3 here is CASSLRSIGYTF. CDR3 DNA sequence: TGTGCCAGCAGTTTAAGGTCAATAGGCTACACCTTC.

This clonotype was counted a few times. The genes are TRBV3-1 and TRBJ1-1, with D maybe TRBD1 (6 bases). Trimming cost V 8 bases and J 5 bases, with 18 bases left between them. Germline V gives CDR1 LGHDT, CDR2 YNNKEL (reference sequence). The CDR3 extends over 14 amino acids. In DNA form, the CDR3 reads TGTGCCAGCCGGTCAGGGGAGGGGATGACTGAAGCTTTCTTT. This sequence encodes CASRSGEGMTEAFF.

This clonotype showed up just a few times. The chain uses TRBV4-1 and TRBJ1-4, with D unresolved. The CDR3 spans 15 residues. The germline V gene encodes CDR1 MGHRA and CDR2 YSYEKL. V dropped 1 base and J dropped 4 bases, with 10 bases sitting between them. CDR3 in DNA: TGCGCCAGCAGCCAAGGGTCCGGGGATAATGAAAAACTGTTTTTT. Residues: CASSQGSGDNEKLFF.

This clonotype appeared many times. The DNA of the CDR3 is TGCGCCAGCAGCAACCTGGGGCGGGACACAGATACGCAGTATTTT. Translated, it gives CASSNLGRDTDTQYF. This chain joins TRBV5-1 and TRBJ2-3; weak D call: TRBD2 (6 bases). Trimming stripped 4 bases from V and 2 bases from J, with 14 bases between. CDR1 and CDR2 from the germline V gene are SGHRS and YFSETQ. This CDR3 region has 15 residues.

In this sample, this clonotype turned up a few times. The chain links TRBV7-2 to TRBJ1-6; a weak D match, TRBD1 (6 bases). Between the trimmed V and J ends, which lost 4 bases and 4 bases, there was a span of 14 bases. Germline V gene lookup returns CDR1 SGHTA and CDR2 FQGNSA. This CDR3 region has 16 residues. The CDR3 spells CASSSYRGGYNSPLHF. CDR3 nucleotides: TGTGCCAGCAGCTCCTATAGGGGGGGTTATAATTCACCCCTCCACTTT. The full variable domain, its missing parts supplied by reference TRBV7-2 and TRBJ1-6, is GAGVSQSPSNKVTEKGKDVELRCDPISGHTALYWYRQSLGQGLEFLIYFQGNSAPDKSGLPSDRFSAERTGGSVSTLTIQRTQQEDSAVYLCASSSYRGGYNSPLHFGNGTRLTVT.

This clonotype was picked up many times. The chain carries TRBV11-2 and TRBJ2-7; D is possibly TRBD1 or TRBD2 (6 bases each). This CDR3 spans 13 amino acids. Per germline, CDR1 SGHAT and CDR2 FQNNGV. V dropped 3 bases and J dropped 4 bases, with 10 bases sitting between them. The CDR3 here is CASSLAGTYEQYV. The CDR3 coding sequence is TGTGCCAGCAGCTTGGCGGGGACATACGAGCAGTACGTC.

The V gene is TRBV5-1, the J gene TRBJ2-7, with 7 bases aligning to TRBD2. This CDR3 has 15 amino acids. Germline V CDR1 and CDR2: SGHRS, YFSETQ. After removal of 2 bases from V and 1 base from J, the junction contained 6 bases not matched to a gene. The CDR3 reads CASSFGPGGSYEQYF. For the CDR3, the DNA is TGCGCCAGCAGCTTCGGACCGGGAGGTTCCTACGAGCAGTACTTC.